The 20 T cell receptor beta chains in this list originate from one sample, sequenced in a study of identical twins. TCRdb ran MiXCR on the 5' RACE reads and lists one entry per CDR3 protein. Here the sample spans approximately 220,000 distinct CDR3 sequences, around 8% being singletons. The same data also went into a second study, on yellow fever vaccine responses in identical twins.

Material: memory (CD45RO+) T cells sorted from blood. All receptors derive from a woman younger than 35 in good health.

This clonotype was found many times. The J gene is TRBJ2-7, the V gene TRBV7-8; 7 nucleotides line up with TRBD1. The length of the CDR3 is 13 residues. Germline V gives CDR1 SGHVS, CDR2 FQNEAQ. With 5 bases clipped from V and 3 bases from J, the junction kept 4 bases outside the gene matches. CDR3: CASSADRDYEQYF. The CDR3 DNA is TGTGCCAGCAGCGCAGACAGGGACTACGAGCAGTACTTC.

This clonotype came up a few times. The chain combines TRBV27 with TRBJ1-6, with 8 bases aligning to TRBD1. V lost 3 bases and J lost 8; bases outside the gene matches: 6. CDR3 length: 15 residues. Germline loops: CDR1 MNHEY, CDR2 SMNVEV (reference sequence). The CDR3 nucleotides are TGTGCCAGCAGTTTCCGGACAGGGATGGATTCACCCCTCCACTTT. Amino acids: CASSFRTGMDSPLHF.

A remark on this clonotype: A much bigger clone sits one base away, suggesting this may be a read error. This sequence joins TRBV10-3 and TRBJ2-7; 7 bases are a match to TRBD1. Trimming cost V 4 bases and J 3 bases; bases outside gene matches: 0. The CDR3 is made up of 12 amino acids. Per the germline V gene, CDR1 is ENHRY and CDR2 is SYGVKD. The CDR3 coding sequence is TGTGCCATCAGTGGGGACAGCTACGAGCAGTACTTC. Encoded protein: CAISGDSYEQYF.

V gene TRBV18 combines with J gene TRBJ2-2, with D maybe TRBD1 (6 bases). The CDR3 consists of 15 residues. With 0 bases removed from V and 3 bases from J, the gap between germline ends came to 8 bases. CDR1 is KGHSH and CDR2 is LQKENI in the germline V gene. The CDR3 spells CASSPPNRDTGELFF. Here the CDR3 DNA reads TGTGCCAGCTCACCACCGAACAGGGACACCGGGGAGCTGTTTTTT.

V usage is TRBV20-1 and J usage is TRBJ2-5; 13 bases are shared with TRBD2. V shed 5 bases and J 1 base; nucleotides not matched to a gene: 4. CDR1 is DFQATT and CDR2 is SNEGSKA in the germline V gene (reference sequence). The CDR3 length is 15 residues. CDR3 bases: TGCAGTGCTTCACGACTAGCGGGGGGCCAAGAGACCCAGTACTTC. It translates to CSASRLAGGQETQYF.

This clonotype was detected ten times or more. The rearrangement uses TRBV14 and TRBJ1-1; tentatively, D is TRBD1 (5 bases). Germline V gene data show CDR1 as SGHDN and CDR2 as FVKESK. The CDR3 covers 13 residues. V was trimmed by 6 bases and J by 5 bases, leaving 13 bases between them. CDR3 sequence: CASRSGGRTEAFF. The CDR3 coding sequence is TGTGCCAGCAGGTCGGGGGGAAGGACTGAAGCTTTCTTT.

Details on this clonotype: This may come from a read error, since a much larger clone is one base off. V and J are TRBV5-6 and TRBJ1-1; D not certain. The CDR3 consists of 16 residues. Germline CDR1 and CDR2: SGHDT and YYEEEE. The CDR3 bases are TGTGCCAGCAGCCGCCCGAACGCGGCCGTGAACACTAAAGCTTTCTTT. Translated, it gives CASSRPNAAVNTKAFF. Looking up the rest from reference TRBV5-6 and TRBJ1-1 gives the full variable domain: DAGVTQSPTHLIKTRGQQVTLRCSPKSGHDTVSWYQQALGQGPQFIFQYYEEEERQRGNFPDRFSGHQFPNYSSELNVNALLLGDSALYLCASSRPNAAVNTKAFFGQGTRLTVV.

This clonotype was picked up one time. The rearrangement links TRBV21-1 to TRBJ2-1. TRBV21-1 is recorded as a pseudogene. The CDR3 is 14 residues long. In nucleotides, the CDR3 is TGTGCCAGCAGCAACGCTAGCACCTACAATGAGCAGTTCTTC. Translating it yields CASSNASTYNEQFF.

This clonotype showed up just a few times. The CDR3, as DNA: TGTGCCAGCAGCGTACCAGGGGGCTACGAGCAGTACTTC. It is translated as CASSVPGGYEQYF. J is TRBJ2-7 and V is TRBV6-2 or TRBV6-3; 7 bases are a match to TRBD1. The CDR3 is 13 amino acids. Germline trimming cut 6 bases from V and 3 bases from J; bases unmatched to any gene: 5. The germline V gene has CDR1 MNHEY and CDR2 SVGEGT.

CDR3 nucleotide sequence: TGTGCCAGCAGTGTGAAAGGGGTTACCGGGGAGCTGTTTTTT. Amino acid sequence: CASSVKGVTGELFF. The chain uses TRBV2 and TRBJ2-2; D perhaps matches TRBD1 (5 bases). CDR1 and CDR2 (germline): SNHLY, FYNNEI. The CDR3 is made up of 14 amino acids. Trimming took 4 bases from V and 5 from J, leaving 11 bases between them.

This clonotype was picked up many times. CDR3 sequence: CASSLAGQGSSYEQYF. In DNA form, the CDR3 reads TGCGCCAGCAGCTTGGCCGGACAGGGCTCCTCCTACGAGCAGTACTTC. The J gene is TRBJ2-7, the V gene TRBV5-1; 8 nucleotides line up with TRBD1. V shed 0 bases and J 0 bases; nucleotides not matched to a gene: 5. The germline gives CDR1 SGHRS, CDR2 YFSETQ. The CDR3 runs to 16 residues.

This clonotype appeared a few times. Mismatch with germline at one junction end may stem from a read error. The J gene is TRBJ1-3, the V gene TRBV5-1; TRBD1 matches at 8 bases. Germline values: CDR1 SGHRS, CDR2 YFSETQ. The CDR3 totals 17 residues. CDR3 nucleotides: TGCGCCAGCAGCCTGACAGGGGTAACTCTCTCTGGAAGCACCATATATTTT. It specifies CASSLTGVTLSGSTIYF.

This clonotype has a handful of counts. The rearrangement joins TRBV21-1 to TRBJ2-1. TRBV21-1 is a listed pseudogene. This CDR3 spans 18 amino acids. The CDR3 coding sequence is TGTGCCAGCAGCAAAGAGATTAAAGAGGACGAGTCCAACAATGAGCAGTTCTTC. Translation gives CASSKEIKEDESNNEQFF.

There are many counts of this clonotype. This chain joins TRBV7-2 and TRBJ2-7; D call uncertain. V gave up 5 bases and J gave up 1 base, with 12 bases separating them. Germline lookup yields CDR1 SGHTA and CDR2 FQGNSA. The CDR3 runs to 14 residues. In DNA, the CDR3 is TGTGCCAGCAGCCCACGACAAGGGTCCTACGAGCAGTACTTC. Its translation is CASSPRQGSYEQYF.

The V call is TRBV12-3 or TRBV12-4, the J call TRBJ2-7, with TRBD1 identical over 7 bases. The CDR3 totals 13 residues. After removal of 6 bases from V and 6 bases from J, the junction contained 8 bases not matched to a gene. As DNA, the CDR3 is TGTGCCAGCAGGTTTTCCGGACAGGTCGAGCAGTACTTC. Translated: CASRFSGQVEQYF.

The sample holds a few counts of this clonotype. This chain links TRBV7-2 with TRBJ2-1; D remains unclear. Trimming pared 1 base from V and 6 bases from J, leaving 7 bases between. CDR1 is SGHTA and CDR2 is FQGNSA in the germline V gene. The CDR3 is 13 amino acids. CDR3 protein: CASSLGLFNEQFF. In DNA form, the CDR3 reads TGTGCCAGCAGCTTAGGACTCTTCAATGAGCAGTTCTTC.

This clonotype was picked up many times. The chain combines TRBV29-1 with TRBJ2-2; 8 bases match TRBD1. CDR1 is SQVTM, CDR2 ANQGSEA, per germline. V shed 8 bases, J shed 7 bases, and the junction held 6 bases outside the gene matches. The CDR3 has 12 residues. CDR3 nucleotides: TGCAGCACACGGACAGGGAACGGGGAGCTGTTTTTT. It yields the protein CSTRTGNGELFF.

The CDR3, as DNA: TGTGCCAGTAGTATGGCCCGGCTAGATACGCAGTATTTT. The encoded protein is CASSMARLDTQYF. This chain uses TRBV19 with TRBJ2-3; the D is unclear. Looked up from germline, CDR1 is LNHDA and CDR2 is SQIVND (reference sequence). Trimming took 3 bases from V and 5 from J, leaving 9 bases between them. The CDR3 spans 13 residues.

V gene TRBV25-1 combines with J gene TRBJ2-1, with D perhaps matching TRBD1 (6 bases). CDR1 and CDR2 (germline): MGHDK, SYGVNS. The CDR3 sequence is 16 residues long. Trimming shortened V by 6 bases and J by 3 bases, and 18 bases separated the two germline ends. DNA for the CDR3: TGTGCCAGCAGGGAGCAGGGGTTCTCTGGCTACAATGAGCAGTTCTTC. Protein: CASREQGFSGYNEQFF.

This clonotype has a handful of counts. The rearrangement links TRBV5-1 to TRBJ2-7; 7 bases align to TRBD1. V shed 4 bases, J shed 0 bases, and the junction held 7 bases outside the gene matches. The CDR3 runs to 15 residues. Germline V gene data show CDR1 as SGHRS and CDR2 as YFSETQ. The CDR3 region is CASSIQQGISYEQYF. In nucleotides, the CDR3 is TGCGCCAGCAGCATTCAACAGGGGATCTCCTACGAGCAGTACTTC. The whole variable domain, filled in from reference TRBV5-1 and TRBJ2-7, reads KAGVTQTPRYLIKTRGQQVTLSCSPISGHRSVSWYQQTPGQGLQFLFEYFSETQRNKGNFPGRFSGRQFSNSRSEMNVSTLELGDSALYLCASSIQQGISYEQYFGPGTRLTVT.